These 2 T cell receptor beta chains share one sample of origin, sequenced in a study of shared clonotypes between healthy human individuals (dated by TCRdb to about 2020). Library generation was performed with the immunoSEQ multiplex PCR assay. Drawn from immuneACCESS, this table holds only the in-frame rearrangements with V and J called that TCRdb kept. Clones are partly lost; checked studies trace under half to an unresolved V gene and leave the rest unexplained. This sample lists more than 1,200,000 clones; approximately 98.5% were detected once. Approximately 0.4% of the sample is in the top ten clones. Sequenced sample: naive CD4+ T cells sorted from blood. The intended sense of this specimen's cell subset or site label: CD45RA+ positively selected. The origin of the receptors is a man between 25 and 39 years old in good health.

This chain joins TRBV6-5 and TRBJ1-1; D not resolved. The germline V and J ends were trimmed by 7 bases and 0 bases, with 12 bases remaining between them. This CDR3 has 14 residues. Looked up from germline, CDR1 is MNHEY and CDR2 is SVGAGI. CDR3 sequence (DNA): TGTGCCAGCACCGAGGACGGAATGAACACTGAAGCTTTCTTT. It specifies CASTEDGMNTEAFF.

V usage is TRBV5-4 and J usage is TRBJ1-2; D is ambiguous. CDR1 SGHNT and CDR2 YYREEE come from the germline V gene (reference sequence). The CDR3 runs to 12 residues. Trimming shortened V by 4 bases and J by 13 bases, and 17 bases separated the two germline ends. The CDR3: CASSPGPKLGTF. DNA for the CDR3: TGTGCCAGCAGCCCGGGCCCTAAGCTCGGCACCTTC.